The clone carrying this T cell receptor (beta chain) was observed a few times. Its target is unknown. The data stem from a study of CD8 T cells in ankylosing spondylitis. With V trimmed by 2 bases and J by 4 bases, 2 bases remained unmatched. The CDR3 runs 14 residues. The V gene's germline CDR1 is SQVTM and CDR2 ANQGSEA. Quantitative barcoded 5'-RACE was used to prepare TCR beta libraries. TCRdb reanalysed the 5' RACE reads using MiXCR and keeps one entry per CDR3 protein. The sample consists of 100,000 to 150,000 distinct CDR3 sequences, approximately 13% of them appearing once. General study findings and limits: Disease-linked clones reportedly concentrated significantly in matched ankylosing spondylitis synovial fluid. Those disease-linked clones were CD8+; they were also relatively rare in peripheral blood.

This TCR derives from a female donor with ankylosing spondylitis or in good health (not recorded which). The chain is built from TRBV29-1 and TRBJ2-3; 11 bases line up with TRBD2. Sequencing was carried out using blood, either unsorted or a sorted T cell fraction (not recorded which). CDR3 DNA: TGCAGCGTTGAAACTAGCGGGAGTCCAGATACGCAGTATTTT. It translates to CSVETSGSPDTQYF.